A selection of T cell receptor beta chains follows, all from one sample in a study of blood T cells in healthy people across ages. TCRdb re-called the 5' RACE reads with MiXCR, one entry per CDR3 protein. The sample carries over 1.5 million distinct CDR3 sequences, about 50% recorded once. The sequencing input was blood. The receptors were gathered from a woman in her thirties or forties in good health. Each CDR3 is given with its conserved first and last residue. D genes are given only for firm matches. The listing skips clone size in some rows; elsewhere it reads once, few, many or a size class.

J gene	clone size	D gene	V gene	CDR3 protein	CDR3 DNA
TRBJ2-7	.	TRBD1	TRBV6-2/TRBV6-3	CASSARDRDGSYEQYF	TGTGCCAGCAGTGCCCGGGACAGGGATGGGTCCTACGAGCAGTACTTC
TRBJ1-1	.	.	TRBV6-6	CASSHQFTEAFF	TGTGCCAGCAGTCACCAGTTCACTGAAGCTTTCTTT
TRBJ1-2	.	TRBD1	TRBV28	CASSGQDPKEYGYTF	TGTGCCAGCAGTGGACAGGACCCGAAGGAATATGGCTACACCTTC
TRBJ2-3	few	TRBD1	TRBV4-3	CASSRGGLARTDTQYF	TGCGCCAGCAGCCGAGGGGGCTTAGCGCGGACAGATACGCAGTATTTT
TRBJ2-7	.	.	TRBV11-1	CASSLGHRAGRSYEQYF	TGTGCCAGCAGCTTAGGGCACAGGGCAGGACGATCCTACGAGCAGTACTTC
TRBJ2-5	.	.	TRBV7-9	CASSFRQSGATQYF	TGTGCCAGCAGCTTTCGACAGTCAGGTGCGACCCAGTACTTC
TRBJ1-2	.	.	TRBV12-3/TRBV12-4	CASSHGQLSGYTF	TGTGCCAGCAGCCACGGACAGCTCTCTGGCTACACCTTC
TRBJ2-5	.	TRBD1	TRBV4-1	CASSQGQGPGRYQETQYF	TGCGCCAGCAGCCAAGGACAGGGGCCTGGAAGGTACCAAGAGACCCAGTACTTC
TRBJ2-3	few	TRBD2	TRBV4-3	CASSQDRTSGITDTQYF	TGCGCCAGCAGCCAAGATCGGACTAGCGGCATCACAGATACGCAGTATTTT
TRBJ2-3	.	TRBD2	TRBV5-1	CASSWGLALSTDTQYF	TGCGCCAGCAGCTGGGGACTAGCGTTAAGCACAGATACGCAGTATTTT
TRBJ1-1	.	.	TRBV27	CASSPRGRRNTEAFF	TGTGCCAGCAGTCCGCGAGGGAGAAGGAACACTGAAGCTTTCTTT
TRBJ2-1	few	TRBD1	TRBV4-1	CASSQATGGTYNEQFF	TGCGCCAGCAGCCAGGCCACAGGGGGCACCTACAATGAGCAGTTCTTC
TRBJ2-4	once	TRBD2	TRBV28	CASRVGPSGLANKNIQYF	TGTGCCAGCAGAGTAGGGCCCTCGGGACTAGCCAACAAAAACATTCAGTACTTC
TRBJ2-7	.	.	TRBV7-8	CASTDPGPRANEQYF	TGTGCCAGCACAGACCCCGGGCCCAGGGCCAACGAGCAGTACTTC
TRBJ2-3	many	.	TRBV6-4	CASSRRDTDTQYF	TGTGCCAGCTCTCGGCGAGACACAGATACGCAGTATTTT
TRBJ2-4	few	TRBD1	TRBV12-3/TRBV12-4	CASRHRGPQNIQYF	TGTGCCAGCAGACACAGGGGGCCCCAAAACATTCAGTACTTC
TRBJ1-2	few	TRBD1	TRBV29-1	CSVETGGSNYGYTF	TGCAGCGTTGAAACAGGGGGGAGTAACTATGGCTACACCTTC
TRBJ2-7	.	TRBD2	TRBV12-3/TRBV12-4	CASSPGLAGGLREQYF	TGTGCCAGCAGTCCCGGACTAGCGGGGGGGCTCCGCGAGCAGTACTTC
TRBJ2-4	.	TRBD2	TRBV5-4	CASSPGSIGTTTIQYF	TGTGCCAGCAGCCCGGGGAGTATCGGGACTACGACCATTCAGTACTTC
TRBJ2-3	.	.	TRBV7-2	CASSAPATATLLTQYF	TGTGCCAGCAGCGCCCCTGCCACCGCCACTCTACTTACGCAGTATTTT
TRBJ2-6	.	TRBD1	TRBV27	CASSWVGQGANVLTF	TGTGCCAGCAGTTGGGTGGGACAGGGGGCCAACGTCCTGACTTTC
TRBJ2-3	.	.	TRBV6-2/TRBV6-3	CASSNGLITGTQYF	TGTGCCAGCAGTAACGGACTTATCACGGGTACGCAGTATTTT